Detailed here is one T cell receptor beta chain. Its antigen specificity is not known. No base-level quality is on record; no much larger clone is a single base apart. The germline V gene provides CDR1 SGHTA and CDR2 FQGTGA. The cysteine opens and the phenylalanine closes a CDR3 of 14 amino acids. Only the CDR3 DNA is retained, 42 bases long and in frame from the first base. After removal of 5 bases from V and 2 bases from J, the junction retains 5 bases not matched to a gene. The cohort was made up of roughly 670 healthy bone marrow donors. All cohort members were sampled while nominally healthy, although unrecorded immune exposures were likely present. The donor was CMV seropositive and belonged to the group of a few hundred seropositive cohort members. A peripheral blood sample was provided by each donor, and peripheral blood mononuclear cells were used for TCR beta sequencing. The Qiagen DNeasy Blood Extraction Kit was used to extract genomic DNA from the blood cell samples.

The library was made by the immunoSEQ multiplex PCR assay. For the multiplex PCR, a mixture combining 60 forward primers for TCR Vbeta segments and 13 reverse primers for TCR Jbeta segments was used. The CDR3 region of rearranged TCR beta genes was amplified from genomic DNA with a multiplex PCR assay. The amplified TCR beta libraries were sequenced on the Illumina HiSeq System as 87-base-pair reads. For the original study's pipeline: Across the 670 or so repertoires, a later analysis counted 80 million or so unique TCR beta chains, roughly 11 million of which were shared by at least two donors. A nearest-neighbor algorithm error-corrected the raw reads and collapsed the reads into unique sequences, merging closely related sequences to remove PCR and sequencing errors. To assign V, D and J gene segments, CDR3 sequences were aligned to IMGT reference sequences. For a sequence to be retained, at least a six-nucleotide match to both a V gene segment and a J gene segment was required. A rearrangement was called productive if the CDR3 had no stop codons and remained in frame with V and J, and every other rearrangement was called non-productive. CDR3 was defined by IMGT convention, running from the second conserved V-encoded cysteine to the conserved J-encoded phenylalanine. The earlier analysis of 587 of the donors excluded any sequence lacking an unambiguous match to a single V gene segment. In an earlier analysis of some 590 of the donors, a V segment was called functional when productive rearrangements were above 56.7%, and segregating when the standard deviation between donors exceeded 5%. A statistical classification framework was built for diagnosing cytomegalovirus status from the catalog of TCR beta chain sequences. In a later analysis, V and J genes were assigned by comparing TCR nucleotide sequences against IMGT/GENE-DB human TR gene sequences. In a later analysis, CDR3 sequences and most-parsimonious VDJ recombination scenarios were assigned using the TCRdist pipeline. In a later analysis, each TCR beta chain was defined by its CDR3 amino acid sequence together with its V-gene family, and reads without a unique V-gene family were excluded. As a way to deal with suspected cross-contamination and a sequencing artifact, a later analysis dropped 450 to 700 nucleotide sequences that were highly shared and had low generation probability. For each public chain, a later analysis derived a clonal expansion index from normalized ranks of inferred template counts within each repertoire. In a later analysis, generation probabilities were computed using a VDJ recombination model fitted to out-of-frame rearrangements, and the results were checked against IGoR. In a later analysis, hypergeometric tests were used to score TCR-TCR, TCR-HLA and TCR-CMV co-occurrence, with a repertoire-size bias correction applied to TCR pairs. False discovery rates were estimated in a later analysis by permuting HLA or CMV assignments 20 times. In a later analysis, co-occurring TCRs were grouped using DBSCAN, and TCRdist sequence similarity was added for clustering within HLA-allele-positive subsets. Repertoires with fewer than 30,000 or more than 120,000 public chains, plus five repertoires with anomalous nucleotide sharing, were excluded from co-occurrence clustering. TCRdb limited this immuneACCESS table to in-frame rearrangements with V and J called. A share of clones is missing; checked studies link under half to unresolved V genes, and the rest is unexplained. V and J calls plus clone size are reproduced from that table; the DNA served to infer D and trimming. The sample table holds 170,000 or so clones, of which about 80% were seen once. The ten biggest clones cover roughly 3.6% of the sample.

This sample is drawn from a study of cytomegalovirus exposure and HLA in healthy donors (dated by TCRdb to 2016 to 2017). Some background on the complete study: According to an earlier analysis of a few hundred of the donors, about 170 million T cells yielded 95 million to 140 million unique TCR beta sequences and about 300 Gb of sequence data. An early release that covered some 630 HLA-typed donors contained approximately 300 gigabases of sequencing data and approximately 85 million unique TCR sequences. Of the 300 to 450 genotyped donors, approximately 81% were placed in the genetic ancestry cluster associated with self-reported Caucasian donors. The study aimed to test whether cataloging public T cell receptors could reveal signatures of past pathogen exposure. The T cell repertoires of several hundred subjects were profiled by immunosequencing and related to cytomegalovirus serostatus. A separate validation cohort of about 110 different subjects was used in addition to the approximately 700-subject first cohort. High-throughput TCR immunosequencing, statistical association of individual TCRs with disease status, and machine learning were combined to predict cytomegalovirus infection status. A later analysis re-examined previously published TCR beta repertoires from around 670 donors and added high-resolution HLA genotyping to investigate patterns of TCR occurrence. Rather than drawing on any new phenotypic data, the later analysis identified candidate immune exposures from TCR beta sequences and the way those sequences occurred across donors. An earlier analysis of about 600 of the donors used high-throughput TCR beta sequencing to judge whether each TCR beta V gene segment behaved as functional or pseudogenic. Donor age, sex, ethnicity and CMV serostatus were collected together with the repertoire data. Genome-wide SNP genotypes for about 65% of the 666 donors were used in a later genetic analysis, which treated that subset as a discovery cohort. Every discovery cohort repertoire had been produced on one sequencing platform. HLA typing included class I and class II loci at four-digit resolution. The number of donors typed differed by locus, with roughly 620-630 for A, B, C, DRB1 and DQB1, 522 for DQA1, approximately 580 for DPA1, and around 430 for DPB1. Because of strong linkage in the cohort, five DR-DQ haplotypes were treated as single units for association and clustering. On average, roughly 250,000 unique TCR beta nucleotide sequences were sequenced per donor among more than 350 genotyped donors of the cohort, with around 19% of those sequences being non-productive. The study at large found these results: According to a later analysis, most CMV-associated TCR beta chains appeared to be HLA-restricted, and the HLA associations seemed to be driven largely by CMV exposure. At a false discovery rate of 0.05, a later analysis linked around 15,000 TCR beta sequences to specific HLA alleles. The earlier analysis of approximately 540 of the donors excluded 15 to 20 rarely observed V segments, including chromosome 9 orphons, because counts were too low. The authors suggested that the approach could potentially be extended to other disease states and immunological phenotypes. In the study, about 150 TCR beta chains were listed as associated with cytomegalovirus. Linkage disequilibrium might explain the correlated functional status among segregating V segments, but an unknown experimental factor could not be ruled out. In a later analysis, TCR association rates were found to vary across HLA loci, with the most associated TCRs seen for DRB1 alleles and the fewest for HLA-C alleles. A group of highly shared sequence variants was considered likely to be a technical artifact of the sequencing pipeline. The 87-base-pair reads could not distinguish some IMGT-functional V segments, including TRBV6-2 and TRBV6-3, so those segments were excluded. Strong co-occurrence of HLA alleles, especially DR and DQ, made assigning TCR associations to individual alleles difficult. Compared with the roughly 670-donor mean, donors in an Asian-associated ancestry cluster had fewer N-insertions in productive TCRs, according to a later genetic analysis. According to a later analysis, parvovirus B19, influenza, CMV and Epstein-Barr virus appeared linked to several top co-occurrence clusters. Immune exposure information for the cohort was limited to CMV serostatus. The classifier was reported to diagnose cytomegalovirus status with high specificity and sensitivity in both the original and validation cohorts. Most TCR sequences were seen in very few donors, while some public TCRs were found in many individuals. V-gene and J-gene trimming of TCR beta chains was associated with a missense DCLRE1C variant in a later genetic analysis, and the association was replicated in an independent cohort. HLA typing was unavailable for some donors at each locus, so association tests used only the typed subset. Roughly uniform sequencing depth across donors was assumed in presence/absence analyses, although this assumption may not hold. In an earlier analysis of roughly 560 of the donors, most TCR beta V segments were observed in productive rearrangements about 87% or about 30% of the time, broadly matching IMGT annotations. Only TCR beta chains were sequenced in this cohort, and the absence of alpha or paired-chain data limited detectable features. Three of the identified cytomegalovirus-associated TCR beta chains were confirmed in vitro to be specific for cytomegalovirus antigens. A later analysis found that HLA-associated TCR beta chains were more clonally expanded and had lower generation probabilities than equally common non-associated chains. A further reported finding was that TCR beta sequences accurately predicted the HLA-A and HLA-B alleles for most subjects in the first cohort.

Recombination connected TRBV7-3 to TRBJ1-2; 7 central bases correspond to TRBD1. Sample: PBMCs. The origin of this receptor is a woman aged 55-70 years in good health and CMV-seropositive. The CDR3: CASSPSQGNYGYTF. The sequenced DNA is TGTGCCAGCAGCCCGTCACAGGGGAACTATGGCTACACCTTC.